The rows below give T cell receptor beta chains drawn from one sample of a study of shared clonotypes between healthy human individuals. Here immunoSEQ multiplex PCR was the method, and the copy in TCRdb shows in-frame clones only, minus some. The sample has hundreds of thousands of clones, approximately 96% seen once. The sample comprised naive CD8+ T cells sorted from blood. The receptors derive from a woman in her twenties or thirties in good health. CDR3s include the opening cysteine and the closing phenylalanine or tryptophan. Each record gives: D gene, J gene, clone size, V gene, CDR3 DNA, CDR3 protein. A D gene is named only where the DNA matches it firmly. Clone sizes are given selectively: once, few, many, or a class where the clone is expanded.

>TRBD1|TRBJ1-3|-|TRBV29-1
TGCAGCGCCGGAGACAGGGTTGGAAACACCATATATTTT
CSAGDRVGNTIYF
>-|TRBJ1-3|-|TRBV7-9
TGTGCCAGCAGCTTAGCATTGGTCGGGAACACCATATATTTT
CASSLALVGNTIYF
>-|TRBJ1-2|-|TRBV27
TGTGCCAGCAGTTTATCTGGGAATGAGGGCTACACCTTC
CASSLSGNEGYTF
>-|TRBJ2-7|-|TRBV13
TGTGCCAGCAGCTCAAACTACGGCTACGAGCAGTACTTC
CASSSNYGYEQYF
>TRBD2|TRBJ2-7|-|TRBV11-2
TGTGCCAGCAGCTTCTTGTGGACTAGCGGGACCAACGAGCAGTACTTC
CASSFLWTSGTNEQYF
>TRBD2|TRBJ2-7|-|TRBV27
TGTGCCAGCAGTTCCCTGGGAGCGGGGATCTACGAGCAGTACTTC
CASSSLGAGIYEQYF
>TRBD2|TRBJ2-7|-|TRBV5-6
TGTGCCAGCAGCCGGGGACTAGTCTACGAGCAGTACTTC
CASSRGLVYEQYF
>-|TRBJ1-1|-|TRBV6-6
TGTGCCAGCAGTCCGGGAGACGAGCGGAACACTGAAGCTTTCTTT
CASSPGDERNTEAFF
>-|TRBJ2-7|-|TRBV15
TGTGCCACCAGCAGAGATCCAGGCAGCCCGTACGAGCAGTACTTC
CATSRDPGSPYEQYF
>TRBD2|TRBJ2-1|once|TRBV9
TGTGCCAGCAGCGTAGAAGGAGCGGGAGACGTTGAGCAGTTCTTC
CASSVEGAGDVEQFF
>TRBD1|TRBJ1-1|-|TRBV19
TGTGCCAGTAGTATAGGGACAGGGAAAACTATGAACACTGAAGCTTTCTTT
CASSIGTGKTMNTEAFF
>TRBD2|TRBJ2-7|-|TRBV11-2
TGTGCCAGCAGCTTTGGGACTAGTGGCGAGCAGTACTTC
CASSFGTSGEQYF
>-|TRBJ2-5|-|TRBV6-5
TGTGCCAGCATGGGGGGCTTGGGGACCCAGTACTTC
CASMGGLGTQYF
>TRBD2|TRBJ2-1|once|TRBV10-1
TGCGCCAGCAGCCCCACCGGGACTAGGGGAAACAATGAGCAGTTCTTC
CASSPTGTRGNNEQFF
>TRBD1|TRBJ2-2|-|TRBV13
TGTGCCAGCAGTGAGGACAGGGCCGACACCGGGGAGCTGTTTTTT
CASSEDRADTGELFF
>TRBD2|TRBJ2-2|-|TRBV27
TGTGCCAGCAGTTCCGGGACTAGCGGCACCGGGGAGCTGTTTTTT
CASSSGTSGTGELFF
>TRBD2|TRBJ2-1|-|TRBV28
TGTGCCAGCAGTTTTCTAGCGGGAAGTGTTTCCTACAATGAGCAGTTCTTC
CASSFLAGSVSYNEQFF
>-|TRBJ2-5|-|TRBV7-9
TGTGCCAGCAGCTTCCGGGTGCAAGAGACCCAGTACTTC
CASSFRVQETQYF
>-|TRBJ2-7|-|TRBV27
TGTGCCAGCAGTTTATCGTCAATGCGCGAGCAGTACTTC
CASSLSSMREQYF
>TRBD2|TRBJ2-1|-|TRBV4-1
TGCGCCAGCAGCCAAGAATTACTAGCGGGAGTGAATGAGCAGTTCTTC
CASSQELLAGVNEQFF
>-|TRBJ1-2|-|TRBV5-8
TGTGCCAGCAGCTTGCTCCGGGGGATCGGCGGCTACACCTTC
CASSLLRGIGGYTF
>-|TRBJ2-7|-|TRBV11-1
TGTGCCAGCAGCTTGGAAGCTTCGTGGGAGCAGTACTTC
CASSLEASWEQYF
>TRBD1|TRBJ1-1|-|TRBV9
TGTGCCAGCAGCTCTCGGACAGGTCTGGGGAACACTGAAGCTTTCTTT
CASSSRTGLGNTEAFF
>-|TRBJ2-5|-|TRBV27
TGTGCCAGCAGTTCCTTGCCCAGAGGGGAGACCCAGTACTTC
CASSSLPRGETQYF
>-|TRBJ1-5|-|TRBV5-1
TGCGCCAGCAGTCATTACGTGGCAGGGCGTCAGCCCCAGCATTTT
CASSHYVAGRQPQHF
>TRBD2|TRBJ2-1|-|TRBV5-1
TGCGCCAGCAGCTTTCGCGAAGGGACTAGCGGGACCGGTGAGCAGTTCTTC
CASSFREGTSGTGEQFF
>-|TRBJ2-5|-|TRBV19
TGTGCCAGTAGTATGGGAACAGGTTTCTCAGAGACCCAGTACTTC
CASSMGTGFSETQYF
>-|TRBJ2-7|-|TRBV7-3
TGTGCCAGCAGCCTTGGACCTTCCTACGAGCAGTACTTC
CASSLGPSYEQYF